This paragraph reports one TCR beta chain. Germline V gene data show CDR1 as LGHDT and CDR2 as YNNKEL (reference sequence). J lost 3 bases, V lost 5 bases, and 5 bases had no gene match. The CDR3 runs to 15 residues. PCR was performed a second time for about 7 to 11 cycles using a sample-barcoded 5' primer and a J-beta primer mix. TCRdb reprocessed the 5' RACE reads via MiXCR and lists one record per CDR3 protein. Of roughly 550,000 distinct CDR3 sequences listed, under 30% are singletons. These data originate in a study of blood T cells in healthy people across ages. The data were also submitted as part of a second study, on T cells of mothers and their children.

The chain links TRBV3-1 to TRBJ2-5; TRBD2 aligns across 11 bases. Sample: blood. This TCR came from a boy younger than 18 in good health. The CDR3 bases are TGTGCCAGCAGCGCCGGGGGACTAGCGGAAGAGACCCAGTACTTC. Protein product: CASSAGGLAEETQYF.